These T cell receptor beta chains were read from a single sample in a study of T-cell memory formation after mild COVID-19. Via MiXCR, TCRdb re-called the 5' RACE reads, giving one row per CDR3 protein. The table includes approximately 560,000 distinct CDR3 sequences, approximately 15% detected once. Sequencing was carried out using PBMCs or a T cell subset sorted from them (not recorded which). Every receptor here comes from an adult woman who had mild COVID-19 (a few samples of this study predate the infection). Cell type and time point are not known. Both conserved end residues are part of each CDR3. The order of the fields is clone size, V gene, J gene, D gene, CDR3 protein, CDR3 DNA. The D gene is left open where the match is weak. Clone size is shown for a subset of rows, as once, few, many or a class of expanded clone.

clone_size: -; v_call: TRBV7-3; j_call: TRBJ2-3; d_call: TRBD2; cdr3_aa: CASSPIAGGTADTQYF; cdr3_nt: TGTGCCAGCAGCCCTATAGCGGGGGGGACCGCGGATACGCAGTATTTT
clone_size: few; v_call: TRBV7-9; j_call: TRBJ2-3; d_call: -; cdr3_aa: CASRYEGSTDTQYF; cdr3_nt: TGTGCCAGCAGGTATGAGGGGAGCACAGATACGCAGTATTTT
clone_size: -; v_call: TRBV12-3/TRBV12-4; j_call: TRBJ1-2; d_call: TRBD1; cdr3_aa: CASRGQGDQDNYGYTF; cdr3_nt: TGTGCCAGCCGTGGACAGGGAGACCAGGATAACTATGGCTACACCTTC
clone_size: few; v_call: TRBV25-1; j_call: TRBJ1-2; d_call: TRBD1; cdr3_aa: CASSGTGNGYTF; cdr3_nt: TGTGCCAGCAGTGGGACAGGGAATGGCTACACCTTC
clone_size: few; v_call: TRBV4-2; j_call: TRBJ2-7; d_call: TRBD2; cdr3_aa: CASSQEVAGASEQYF; cdr3_nt: TGTGCCAGCAGCCAAGAGGTAGCGGGGGCTTCCGAGCAGTACTTC
clone_size: -; v_call: TRBV25-1; j_call: TRBJ2-2; d_call: TRBD2; cdr3_aa: CASSEGAGGPGGELFF; cdr3_nt: TGTGCCAGCAGTGAAGGAGCGGGGGGGCCCGGCGGGGAGCTGTTTTTT
clone_size: few; v_call: TRBV20-1; j_call: TRBJ2-5; d_call: TRBD2; cdr3_aa: CSARTSGRGETQYF; cdr3_nt: TGCAGTGCTAGAACAAGCGGGAGAGGAGAGACCCAGTACTTC
clone_size: -; v_call: TRBV4-1; j_call: TRBJ2-3; d_call: TRBD2; cdr3_aa: CASSQVSLAGLVDTQYF; cdr3_nt: TGCGCCAGCAGCCAAGTGTCCTTAGCGGGGCTAGTAGATACGCAGTATTTT
clone_size: few; v_call: TRBV12-3/TRBV12-4; j_call: TRBJ1-4; d_call: -; cdr3_aa: CASRRQGDEKLFF; cdr3_nt: TGTGCCAGCAGACGACAAGGAGACGAAAAACTGTTTTTT
clone_size: many; v_call: TRBV4-3; j_call: TRBJ2-3; d_call: -; cdr3_aa: CASSKGRGSDTQYF; cdr3_nt: TGCGCCAGCAGCAAGGGGAGGGGGTCAGATACGCAGTATTTT
clone_size: few; v_call: TRBV5-4; j_call: TRBJ2-1; d_call: -; cdr3_aa: CASSPTVSEQFF; cdr3_nt: TGTGCCAGCAGCCCGACAGTGAGTGAGCAGTTCTTC
clone_size: few; v_call: TRBV6-6; j_call: TRBJ2-3; d_call: -; cdr3_aa: CASKQAYNTQYF; cdr3_nt: TGTGCCAGCAAACAAGCCTACAACACGCAGTATTTT
clone_size: -; v_call: TRBV5-1; j_call: TRBJ2-3; d_call: -; cdr3_aa: CASRASLGRADTQYF; cdr3_nt: TGCGCCAGCAGAGCATCGCTAGGTCGAGCAGATACGCAGTATTTT
clone_size: -; v_call: TRBV30; j_call: TRBJ1-3; d_call: -; cdr3_aa: CAWSVPGSAGNTIYF; cdr3_nt: TGTGCCTGGAGTGTACCAGGGTCCGCTGGAAACACCATATATTTT
clone_size: -; v_call: TRBV5-6; j_call: TRBJ2-5; d_call: -; cdr3_aa: CASSPRRERETQYF; cdr3_nt: TGTGCCAGCAGCCCCCGGAGGGAACGAGAGACCCAGTACTTC
clone_size: few; v_call: TRBV7-8; j_call: TRBJ2-7; d_call: -; cdr3_aa: CASSLAGTAHLEQYF; cdr3_nt: TGTGCCAGCAGCTTGGCCGGGACTGCGCACCTCGAGCAGTACTTC
clone_size: many; v_call: TRBV7-3; j_call: TRBJ2-3; d_call: TRBD1; cdr3_aa: CASSSRGPDTQYF; cdr3_nt: TGTGCCAGCAGCTCGAGGGGGCCCGATACGCAGTATTTT
clone_size: -; v_call: TRBV25-1; j_call: TRBJ2-7; d_call: TRBD1; cdr3_aa: CASSTQGQGIFEQYF; cdr3_nt: TGTGCCAGCAGTACCCAGGGACAGGGAATATTCGAGCAGTACTTC